Presented here are 6 T cell receptor beta chains from one specimen sequenced in a study of CD8+ T cells in alopecia areata. It was cDNA, reverse transcribed from extracted RNA, that served as the sequencing template. Only in-frame clones appear in the TCRdb table, and some are missing; sequencing was by immunoSEQ multiplex PCR. The data contain under 150,000 clones, more than 55% of them singletons. The source material was CD8+ T cells sorted from blood. The receptors shown here come from a human donor in good health.

This chain uses TRBV27 with TRBJ2-1; weak D call: TRBD2 (5 bases). Germline CDR1 is MNHEY and CDR2 is SMNVEV (reference sequence). There are 15 residues in the CDR3. V gave up 1 base and J gave up 0 bases, with 7 bases separating them. The chain's CDR3 is CASSLYLASYNEQFF. As DNA, the CDR3 is TGTGCCAGCAGTTTATACCTAGCCTCCTACAATGAGCAGTTCTTC.

This clone was picked up a small number of times. An end of the junction does not agree with germline; a read error may underlie this. CDR3 protein: CSAEHLFRPVGEQFF. The CDR3 coding sequence is TGCAGCGCTGAACACCTTTTCAGACCGGTTGGAGAGCAGTTCTTC. The chain has TRBV29-1 and TRBJ2-1; no reliable D call. Germline values: CDR1 SQVTM, CDR2 ANQGSEA. There are 15 residues in the CDR3.

This clone was observed a few times. The chain has TRBV29-1 and TRBJ2-7; 12 nucleotides agree with TRBD2. The CDR3 is 14 amino acids. Looked up from germline, CDR1 is SQVTM and CDR2 is ANQGSEA. The V and J ends lost 3 bases and 4 bases, in that order; junction bases with no gene match: 4. The CDR3 DNA reads as TGCAGCGTTGACGGACTAGCGGGAAAGTACGAGCAGTACTTC. Its translation is CSVDGLAGKYEQYF.

The V and J genes are TRBV18 and TRBJ1-2; no firm D call. Germline CDR1 and CDR2: KGHSH and LQKENI. This CDR3 contains 12 residues. V lost 0 bases and J lost 10, with 9 bases in between. CDR3 coding DNA: TGTGCCAGCTCACCACCGGGTCCCAACTACACCTTC. Encoded protein: CASSPPGPNYTF.

The chain combines TRBV27 with TRBJ2-6, with D hard to call. Trimming removed 0 bases at V and 4 bases at J, with 7 bases between. CDR1 and CDR2 (germline): MNHEY, SMNVEV (reference sequence). CDR3 size: 15 residues. This CDR3 reads CASSLSLGGANVLTF. The DNA for the CDR3 is TGTGCCAGCAGTTTATCTCTGGGCGGGGCCAACGTCCTGACTTTC.

The chain combines TRBV13 with TRBJ2-1, with TRBD2 as a possible D gene (6 bases). V shed 1 base and J shed 9 bases, with 7 bases lying between them. Germline CDR1 is PRHDT and CDR2 is FYEKMQ (reference sequence). The CDR3 is made up of 12 amino acids. The CDR3 region is CASSLAGSEQFF. The CDR3 DNA is TGTGCCAGCAGCTTAGCCGGGAGTGAGCAGTTCTTC.